The rows below give T cell receptor beta chains drawn from one sample of a study of blood T cell repertoires in COVID-19. Using immunoSEQ multiplex PCR, the repertoire was profiled, and TCRdb retains in-frame clones only, with some absent. The profile covers some 70,000 clones, with approximately 90% appearing a single time and around 10% taken by the ten largest. Sequenced: PBMCs or T cells enriched from blood (not recorded which). These receptors came from a woman aged 40 to 50 who had recovered from COVID-19. CDR3s include the opening cysteine and the closing phenylalanine or tryptophan. D genes are given only for firm matches. Expanded clones are given a class, and other clones once, few, many or no size at all.

>TRBD2|TRBV3-1/TRBV3-2|once|TRBJ2-5
TGTGCCAGCAGCCAAAACCCGACTAGCGACGCAGAGACCCAGTACTTC
CASSQNPTSDAETQYF
>TRBD1|TRBV9|.|TRBJ1-6
TGTGCCAGCAGCTCGGGACAGGGGGCTACGGGTAATTCACCCCTCCACTTT
CASSSGQGATGNSPLHF
>.|TRBV9|.|TRBJ2-7
TGTGCCAGCAGCGTAGTCCCAGGGGTGGGCGAGCAGTACTTC
CASSVVPGVGEQYF
>.|TRBV29-1|few|TRBJ1-4
TGCAGCGTCACGGTGGTTGAAAAACTGTTTTTT
CSVTVVEKLFF
>.|TRBV2|.|TRBJ1-5
TGTGCCAGCAGTGAAGCGATTGGCCTTCAGCCCCAGCATTTT
CASSEAIGLQPQHF
>.|TRBV27|.|TRBJ2-3
TGTGCCAGCAGTAAGGACAGTCCGTACACAGATACGCAGTATTTT
CASSKDSPYTDTQYF
>.|TRBV9|few|TRBJ1-1
TGTGCCAGCAGCGTAGCTCCCGGCGGCAACACTGAAGCTTTCTTT
CASSVAPGGNTEAFF
>TRBD1|TRBV6-5|.|TRBJ2-7
TGTGCCAGCAGTCCAAGACAGGGGGCGGCCTACGAGCAGTACTTC
CASSPRQGAAYEQYF
>TRBD1|TRBV2|.|TRBJ1-2
TGTGCCAGCAGTATGACAGGGAGATCCTATGGCTACACCTTC
CASSMTGRSYGYTF
>.|TRBV27|once|TRBJ1-6
TGTGCCAGCAGTTTGACAAGCTCCTATAATTCACCCCTCCACTTT
CASSLTSSYNSPLHF
>TRBD1|TRBV7-9|.|TRBJ1-2
TGTGCCAGCAGCTGGCTCCGGGACAGGGGGATTACCTTC
CASSWLRDRGITF
>TRBD1|TRBV24-1|.|TRBJ2-5
TGTGCCACCAGTGATCCGGGACAGGGCGAAGTGGTGGGTGGGGAGACCCAGTACTTC
CATSDPGQGEVVGGETQYF
>.|TRBV2|.|TRBJ2-7
TGTGCCAGCAGCGTCAGGGGACACGAGCAGTACTTC
CASSVRGHEQYF
>.|TRBV5-1|.|TRBJ2-2
TGCGCCAGCAGCATTACAGGGACCTCGAACACCGGGGAGCTGTTTTTT
CASSITGTSNTGELFF
>.|TRBV12-5|once|TRBJ1-1
TGTGCTAGTGGGCGCGAGACAGGCGGGGGCACTGAAGCTTTCTTT
CASGRETGGGTEAFF
>.|TRBV7-9|.|TRBJ1-1
TGTGCCAGCAGCTTAGCGGGCAGAATGAACACTGAAGCTTTCTTT
CASSLAGRMNTEAFF
>TRBD1|TRBV2|once|TRBJ2-5
TGTGCCGGGGACAGGGGCCAAGAGACCCAGTACTTC
CAGDRGQETQYF
>.|TRBV10-2|.|TRBJ1-3
TGCGCCAGCGCTCTGGCCGGACTCCTCTCTGGAAACACCATATATTTT
CASALAGLLSGNTIYF
>.|TRBV4-1|.|TRBJ2-3
TGCGCCAGCAGCCAAGTTGGTAGCGGTCCCACAGATACGCAGTATTTT
CASSQVGSGPTDTQYF
>TRBD1|TRBV3-1/TRBV3-2|.|TRBJ1-1
TGTGCCAGCCTGACAGGGGAGAACACTGAAGCTTTCTTT
CASLTGENTEAFF
>.|TRBV13|once|TRBJ1-3
TGTGCCAGCACCATCAATGAGGGTGATACTGGAAACACCATATATTTT
CASTINEGDTGNTIYF
>TRBD1|TRBV4-1|once|TRBJ2-3
TGCGCCAGCAGCCAACCGGGACAGCCAGCTCGGACTGATACGCAGTATTTT
CASSQPGQPARTDTQYF
>TRBD2|TRBV9|once|TRBJ2-3
TGTGCCAGCAGCGGAACTAGCGGCACAGATACGCAGTATTTT
CASSGTSGTDTQYF
>TRBD1|TRBV6-1|once|TRBJ2-7
TGTGCCAGCAGTGGCCGGGACAGGGATTCCCACTACGAGCAGTACTTC
CASSGRDRDSHYEQYF
>.|TRBV5-4|.|TRBJ2-1
TGTGCCAGCAGCTTGTTGCGGTCCCACAATGAGCAGTTCTTC
CASSLLRSHNEQFF
>TRBD2|TRBV6-6|.|TRBJ2-3
TGTGCCAGCAGTCGGACTAGCGGGGCGGGGTTCAGCACAGATACGCAGTATTTT
CASSRTSGAGFSTDTQYF
>TRBD2|TRBV6-4|.|TRBJ2-1
TGTGCCAGCAGGGAACTAGCGGGGGGGCCCAATGAGCAGTTCTTC
CASRELAGGPNEQFF
>TRBD1|TRBV29-1|.|TRBJ2-7
TGCAGCGTTGGCCGGGACAGAGGATACTACGAGCAGTACTTC
CSVGRDRGYYEQYF
>TRBD1|TRBV25-1|.|TRBJ2-3
TGTGCCAGCAGTGATTGGACAGGGGGCGATACGCAGTATTTT
CASSDWTGGDTQYF
>.|TRBV9|.|TRBJ2-2
TGTGCCAGCAGCGTAGGACAGCCCGCGAACACCGGGGAGCTGTTTTTT
CASSVGQPANTGELFF
>.|TRBV19|.|TRBJ1-5
TGTGCCAGTATCTGCGGGACGTTAAAACAGCCCCAGCATTTT
CASICGTLKQPQHF
>TRBD1|TRBV5-4|.|TRBJ2-3
TGTGCCAGCAGCTTACAGGGGGCCACAGATACGCAGTATTTT
CASSLQGATDTQYF
>.|TRBV6-4|.|TRBJ2-6
TGTGCCAGCAGCCCAGTCTCTGGGGCCAACGTCCTGACTTTC
CASSPVSGANVLTF